This T cell receptor beta chain was captured in a study of blood T cell repertoires in COVID-19. Study-level background: COVID-19 samples, acute and convalescent, were from the United States, Italy and Spain. T cells, B-cell-depleted T cells, or PBMCs supplied cDNA or gDNA.

Authors' processing steps: Estimation of nucleated cell counts relied on the amplification of reference gene primers. Data came from immunoSEQ multiplex PCR; TCRdb stores just in-frame clones and leaves some out. V, J and clone size derive from that table, while D and trimming were established from the DNA sequence. Of 200,000 or so clones in the sample, roughly 80% are singletons; the top ten hold about 5%. Per the germline V gene, CDR1 is MDHEN and CDR2 is SYDVKM. The CDR3 loop spans 14 amino acids. V lost 7 bases, J lost 3 bases, and 5 bases stayed unmatched. The V and J genes are TRBV28 and TRBJ2-5; TRBD1 matches at 10 bases. The sequenced sample consisted of peripheral blood. This clonotype was sampled from a woman under 40 with acute or convalescent COVID-19. The CDR3 reads CASTDRGREETQYF. CDR3 in DNA: TGTGCCAGCACCGACAGGGGGCGCGAAGAGACCCAGTACTTC.